The present T cell receptor beta chain was sequenced within a study of T cell repertoires in cytomegalovirus infection. Study background: Newly reported HLA-C-restricted and thoroughly characterized HLA-B-restricted CMV epitopes were employed. Public signatures in TCR beta pointed to CMV infection and matching HLA type. Study results and caveats: Clonotypes of TCR beta that were HLA-C-restricted and CMV-specific dominated the ex vivo response. People with CMV and the relevant HLA were identified by cumulative public TCR beta family frequency.

TCRdb redid the calling of the reads with MiXCR, one entry per CDR3 protein. The sample comprises 570,000 or so distinct CDR3 sequences, 35% to 50% of which are singletons, and around 46% rests with the top ten. CDR3 length equals 16 residues. The germline V and J ends were trimmed by 7 bases and 6 bases, with 21 bases remaining between them. In germline, CDR1 is SEHNR, CDR2 FQNEAQ (reference sequence). In its sample, this clonotype was seen once. Its specificity is unknown. The source material was cultured PBMCs, sampled from culture after CMV antigen stimulation. The clonotype was recovered from a human donor in good health (CMV status not recorded). Some clones in this sample may be carry-over from other donors' samples. The rearrangement joins TRBV7-9 to TRBJ2-2; either TRBD1 or TRBD2 may supply D (5 bases each). The CDR3 reads CASNQREYLGPGELFF. In DNA, the CDR3 is TGTGCCAGCAACCAACGGGAATATCTGGGACCCGGGGAGCTGTTTTTT.